These 3 T cell receptor beta chains originate from one sample sequenced in a study of T cells in Graves' hyperthyroidism and ophthalmopathy. TCR beta CDR3 regions were amplified from RNA transcripts. The TCR CDR3 was amplified in a first-round RT-PCR using the HTBI primer set. Using its own MiXCR run on the multiplex PCR reads, TCRdb lists one record per CDR3 protein. The sample shows around 400,000 distinct CDR3 sequences, roughly 15% of them seen only once. Sequencing was performed on blood. These TCRs come from a woman aged 55-69 years with Graves' ophthalmopathy.

This clonotype was seen many times. The genes are TRBV20-1 and TRBJ2-7; TRBD1 agrees at 9 bases. The germline gives CDR1 DFQATT, CDR2 SNEGSKA (reference sequence). J was trimmed by 3 bases and V by 6 bases; bases with no gene match: 6. The length of the CDR3 is 13 residues. The CDR3 bases are TGCAGTGCAATCCGGGACAGGGACTACGAGCAGTACTTC. Amino acid sequence: CSAIRDRDYEQYF.

The rearrangement uses TRBV2 and TRBJ2-7; 9 bases are shared with TRBD2. The CDR3 is 19 residues long. Germline lookup yields CDR1 SNHLY and CDR2 FYNNEI. The V gene end was trimmed by 10 bases and the J gene end by 3 bases; junction bases not matched to a gene: 25. In DNA form, the CDR3 reads TGTGCCACCGCTTTGCTACCACCGGTCCGAACTAGCGGGCTCTACGAGCAGTACTTC. This translates into CATALLPPVRTSGLYEQYF.

This sequence joins TRBV28 and TRBJ2-5; D tentatively fits TRBD1 or TRBD2 (5 bases each). V lost 6 bases to trimming and J lost 4 bases, with 15 bases between them. CDR1 and CDR2 from the germline V gene are MDHEN and SYDVKM. The CDR3 length is 14 residues. The CDR3 loop reads CASRPGTATETQYF. The CDR3 DNA reads TGTGCCAGCAGACCCGGGACCGCCACAGAGACCCAGTACTTC.